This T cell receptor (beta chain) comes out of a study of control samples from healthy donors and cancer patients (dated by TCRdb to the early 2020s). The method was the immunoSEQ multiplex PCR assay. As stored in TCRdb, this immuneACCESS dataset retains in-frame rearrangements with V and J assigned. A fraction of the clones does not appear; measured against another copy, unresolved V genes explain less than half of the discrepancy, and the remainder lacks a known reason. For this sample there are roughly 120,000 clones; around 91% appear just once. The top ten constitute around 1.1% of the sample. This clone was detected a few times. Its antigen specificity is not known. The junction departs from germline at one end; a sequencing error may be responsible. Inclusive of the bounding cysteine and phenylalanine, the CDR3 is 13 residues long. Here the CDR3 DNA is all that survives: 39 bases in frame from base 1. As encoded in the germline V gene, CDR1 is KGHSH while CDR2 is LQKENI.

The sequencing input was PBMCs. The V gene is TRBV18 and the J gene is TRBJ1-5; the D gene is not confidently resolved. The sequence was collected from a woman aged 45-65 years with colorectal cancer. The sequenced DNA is TGTGCCAGCTCACAACAAGACCTCGGGTCTCCCGCATTT. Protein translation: CASSQQDLGSPAF.